Below, 15 T cell receptor beta chains from the same sample are listed, as sequenced in a study of blood T cell repertoires in COVID-19. The assay was immunoSEQ multiplex PCR, and TCRdb's table has in-frame clones only and misses some. The sample yields fewer than 350,000 clones, about 89% seen once. The sequenced material came from PBMCs or T cells enriched from blood (not recorded which). Receptor source: a woman between 40 and 55 years old who had recovered from COVID-19.

The V and J genes are TRBV14 and TRBJ1-1, with 8 bases identical to TRBD1. Unmatched junction bases numbered 7, after V lost 5 bases and J lost 2 bases. The CDR3 extends over 15 amino acids. CDR1 and CDR2 from the germline V gene are SGHDN and FVKESK. The CDR3 here is CASSWSDRGNTEAFF. The CDR3, as DNA: TGTGCCAGCAGCTGGTCAGACAGGGGAAACACTGAAGCTTTCTTT.

The rearrangement joins TRBV7-9 to TRBJ2-7; 10 nucleotides align to TRBD1. J lost 1 base, V lost 0 bases, and 9 bases had no gene match. CDR3 length: 18 amino acids. Germline values: CDR1 SEHNR, CDR2 FQNEAQ (reference sequence). CDR3 bases: TGTGCCAGCAGCTTAGCGCTTGGGGGGGACAGGGGTTCCTACGAGCAGTACTTC. Protein product: CASSLALGGDRGSYEQYF.

The chain couples TRBV4-3 to TRBJ1-1; TRBD1 matches at 7 bases. The V segment lost 0 bases and the J segment 5 bases; nucleotides outside the gene matches: 9. Germline lookup yields CDR1 LGHNA and CDR2 YSLEER. The CDR3 extends over 16 amino acids. CDR3: CASSQDRGQLLTEAFF. In DNA, the CDR3 is TGCGCCAGCAGCCAAGACCGGGGACAGTTGTTAACTGAAGCTTTCTTT.

The chain is built from TRBV13 and TRBJ2-7; tentatively, D is TRBD2 (6 bases). The CDR3 runs to 15 residues. Germline V gene lookup returns CDR1 PRHDT and CDR2 FYEKMQ (reference sequence). Trimming shortened V by 1 base and J by 7 bases, and 17 bases separated the two germline ends. CDR3 sequence (DNA): TGTGCCAGCAGCTTAGAAGGGGCGGGAACTCAAGAGCAGTACTTC. Translated, it gives CASSLEGAGTQEQYF.

CDR3 region: CASSLQGRNTEAFF. CDR3 nucleotide sequence: TGTGCCAGTAGTTTACAGGGGCGGAACACTGAAGCTTTCTTT. The chain uses TRBV19 and TRBJ1-1, with TRBD1 matching 7 bases. CDR1 is LNHDA, CDR2 SQIVND, per germline (reference sequence). The CDR3 is 14 amino acids. Losses at the gene ends were 5 bases for V and 1 base for J; bases not matched to a gene: 4.

This chain links TRBV7-6 with TRBJ1-3; D gene ambiguous. Germline values: CDR1 SGHVS, CDR2 FNYEAQ. This CDR3 has 15 residues. V was pared by 5 bases and J by 1 base, with 12 bases between. The CDR3, as DNA: TGTGCCAGCAGCGCCGTTGAGAGGTCTGGAAACACCATATATTTT. Translating gives CASSAVERSGNTIYF.

The chain employs TRBV15 and TRBJ2-1; D gene uncertain. The germline V and J ends were trimmed by 6 bases and 5 bases, with 5 bases remaining between them. The CDR3 covers 11 residues. Germline V gene lookup returns CDR1 LNHNV and CDR2 YYDKDF (reference sequence). The CDR3 DNA is TGTGCCACCAGGCAGAACAATGAGCAGTTCTTC. This codes for CATRQNNEQFF.

V and J are TRBV30 and TRBJ2-1, with TRBD2 matching 12 bases. Trimming removed 5 bases from V and 7 bases from J; junction bases left unmatched: 3. Germline assignment: CDR1 GTSNPN and CDR2 SVGIG (reference sequence). The CDR3 sequence is 13 residues long. In DNA, the CDR3 is TGTGCCTGGGCGACTAGCGGGGGTAATGAGCAGTTCTTC. Its protein is CAWATSGGNEQFF.

The gene calls are TRBV7-6 and TRBJ2-7, with 10 positions matching TRBD1. The junction had 27 bases not matched to a gene; V was cut back by 5 bases and J by 5 bases. CDR1 is SGHVS, CDR2 FNYEAQ, per germline. This CDR3 region has 21 residues. The CDR3 nucleotides read TGTGCCAGCAGCCCCGTAGGAGGACAGGGGGGCCTTCCCCCTTCCCGTCACGAGCAGTACTTC. This codes for CASSPVGGQGGLPPSRHEQYF.

The genes are TRBV7-8 and TRBJ1-3, with a tentative D call TRBD1 (6 bases). The CDR3 contains 16 residues. V dropped 5 bases and J dropped 0 bases, with 14 bases sitting between them. Germline-derived CDR1 and CDR2 are SGHVS and FQNEAQ. CDR3 protein: CASSPRTVRSGNTIYF. The CDR3 region has the DNA TGTGCCAGCAGCCCAAGGACAGTCCGCTCTGGAAACACCATATATTTT. Using reference TRBV7-8 and TRBJ1-3 for the parts outside the CDR3, the full variable domain is GAGVSQSPRYKVAKRGQDVALRCDPISGHVSLFWYQQALGQGPEFLTYFQNEAQLDKSGLPSDRFFAERPEGSVSTLKIQRTQQEDSAVYLCASSPRTVRSGNTIYFGEGSWLTVV.

The chain has TRBV2 and TRBJ1-1; 7 bases are a match to TRBD1. The CDR3 contains 13 residues. The V segment lost 9 bases and the J segment 1 base; nucleotides outside the gene matches: 5. Germline-derived CDR1 and CDR2 are SNHLY and FYNNEI. CDR3 loop: CASKRTGNTEAFF. The CDR3 coding sequence is TGTGCCAGTAAACGGACAGGGAACACTGAAGCTTTCTTT.

The chain is built from TRBV5-1 and TRBJ2-1, with a tentative D call TRBD2 (6 bases). Germline V CDR1 and CDR2: SGHRS, YFSETQ. Trimming shortened V by 1 base and J by 0 bases, and 11 bases separated the two germline ends. This CDR3 contains 16 residues. The CDR3 DNA sequence: TGCGCCAGCAGCTTGCTTGCGGGAAGCTCCTACAATGAGCAGTTCTTC. Its translation is CASSLLAGSSYNEQFF.

The V gene is TRBV19, the J gene TRBJ2-2; TRBD2 matches at 7 bases. V lost 4 bases, J lost 7 bases, and 12 bases stayed unmatched. Germline V CDR1 and CDR2: LNHDA, SQIVND (reference sequence). CDR3 length equals 16 residues. CDR3 amino acids: CASSSLRDGRIGELFF. CDR3 in DNA: TGTGCCAGTAGTAGTCTCCGGGACGGGAGGATCGGGGAGCTGTTTTTT.

This rearrangement joins TRBV6-2 or TRBV6-3 to TRBJ2-1; 9 nucleotides line up with TRBD1. The CDR3 loop spans 15 amino acids. Germline V gene sequence: CDR1 MNHEY, CDR2 SVGEGT. Trimming cost V 5 bases and J 7 bases; bases outside gene matches: 9. DNA for the CDR3: TGTGCCAGCAGTCTACCGGGACAGGGTACGAATGAGCAGTTCTTC. Its protein product is CASSLPGQGTNEQFF.

The chain is built from TRBV7-9 and TRBJ1-4; no reliable D call. The germline V and J ends were trimmed by 6 bases and 1 base, with 12 bases remaining between them. This CDR3 region has 15 residues. Germline assignment: CDR1 SEHNR and CDR2 FQNEAQ (reference sequence). The CDR3: CASSKDGVTNEKLFF. CDR3 nucleotide sequence: TGTGCCAGCAGTAAAGACGGGGTAACTAATGAAAAACTGTTTTTT.